One and the same sample provided the 3 T cell receptor beta chains below, sequenced in a study of Graves' ophthalmopathy and Graves' hyperthyroidism (dated by TCRdb to between 2017 and 2018). The sequencing machine was an Illumina HiSeq 2000. TCR beta CDR3 regions were amplified from RNA transcripts for repertoire sequencing. The first round was an RT-PCR using HTBI primers with the Qiagen OneStep RT-PCR kit, and this first round was followed by a second-round multiplex PCR, then size selection and purification. TCRdb applied fastp at Q25 and MiXCR to the public reads, then kept only in-frame beta chains. Each CDR3 protein gets just one entry, which takes the most common genes and DNA from the rows behind it. The sample table shows some 350,000 distinct CDR3 sequences, and roughly 15% are seen once. The ten largest clones take up 2% to 3% of the sample. Sequencing was performed on peripheral blood. The receptors originated from an adult woman with stable Graves' hyperthyroidism.

This clonotype was counted many times. No DNA is shown, since the ends of the CDR3 on it are uncertain; the CDR3 is the one TCRdb lists. This chain connects TRBV20-1 to TRBJ2-4; the table's TRBD1 call for D was not verified on the DNA. The CDR3 comprises 14 residues, both ends counted. Per germline, CDR1 DFQATT and CDR2 SNEGSKA (reference sequence). This CDR3 reads CSAVGAGAKNIKYF.

This clonotype has at least ten counts. The chain is built from TRBV7-2 and TRBJ2-7; D perhaps matches TRBD1 (6 bases). Per germline, CDR1 SGHTA and CDR2 FQGNSA. The CDR3 runs to 14 residues. V lost 5 bases to trimming and J lost 2 bases, with 13 bases between them. CDR3 residues: CASSPSQGPYEQYF. CDR3 sequence (DNA): TGTGCCAGCAGCCCGTCACAGGGCCCCTACGAGCAGTACTTC.

This clonotype was counted many times. V is TRBV27 and J is TRBJ1-6; no reliable D call. V was cut by 2 bases and J by 8 bases, with 16 bases left in between. Germline CDR1 and CDR2: MNHEY and SMNVEV (reference sequence). The CDR3 is 16 residues long. CDR3 residues: CASSLTRRIRDSPLHF. The DNA for the CDR3 is TGTGCCAGCAGTTTAACCCGCAGAATAAGGGATTCACCCCTCCACTTT.